Below, 18 T cell receptor beta chains from the same sample are listed, as sequenced in a study of OX40 agonist ivuxolimab in advanced cancers. Produced via immunoSEQ multiplex PCR; TCRdb's table is partial and in-frame only. The table includes tens of thousands of clones, approximately 93% detected once. Specimen: CD4+ or CD8+ T cells sorted from blood, collected in a trial of the OX40 agonist ivuxolimab. These receptors were obtained from an adult with an advanced solid tumor such as melanoma, head and neck, liver or kidney cancer.

V and J are TRBV5-1 and TRBJ2-7; perhaps TRBD1 as D (6 bases). The CDR3 is 14 amino acids. V was shortened by 0 bases and J by 3 bases, with 10 bases between the two germline ends. The V gene's germline CDR1 is SGHRS and CDR2 YFSETQ. The CDR3 DNA reads as TGCGCCAGCAGCTTGGTACAGGGACGCTACGAGCAGTACTTC. Translated: CASSLVQGRYEQYF.

This chain links TRBV7-9 with TRBJ1-2, with a weak D call TRBD1 (5 bases). The V end was cut by 8 bases, the J end by 2 bases, with 9 bases between. Germline V gene sequence: CDR1 SEHNR, CDR2 FQNEAQ (reference sequence). The CDR3 spans 12 residues. The CDR3 DNA reads TGTGCCAGCGGCCGGGACAACTATGGCTACACCTTC. The encoded protein is CASGRDNYGYTF.

This clone was seen just once. DNA of the CDR3: TGTGCCAGCAGTTTACAGGGTGCAGCTCAGCCCCAGCATTTT. Protein product: CASSLQGAAQPQHF. The chain joins TRBV28 to TRBJ1-5; the D gene is possibly TRBD1 (5 bases). The CDR3 runs to 14 residues. With 2 bases removed from V and 6 bases from J, the gap between germline ends came to 11 bases. Germline assignment: CDR1 MDHEN and CDR2 SYDVKM.

To note about this clone: The sample holds other DNA sequences that translate to the same CDR3. This chain connects TRBV11-2 to TRBJ1-1; 7 positions agree with TRBD1. Germline CDR1 reads SGHAT; CDR2 reads FQNNGV. The junction had 2 bases not matched to a gene; V was cut back by 2 bases and J by 5 bases. The CDR3 has 13 residues. DNA of the CDR3: TGTGCCAGCAGCTTACCACAGGGGACTGAAGCTTTCTTT. It yields the protein CASSLPQGTEAFF.

The chain combines TRBV14 with TRBJ2-7; 7 bases match TRBD1. V shed 0 bases and J 5 bases; nucleotides not matched to a gene: 13. This CDR3 is built from 17 residues. Germline V CDR1 and CDR2: SGHDN, FVKESK. CDR3 sequence (DNA): TGTGCCAGCAGCCAAGATGTCAGGAGAGGGGGACAGAACGAGCAGTACTTC. This codes for CASSQDVRRGGQNEQYF.

V is TRBV19 and J is TRBJ1-3; D may be TRBD1 (5 bases). CDR3 size: 14 residues. Trimming took 3 bases from V and 2 from J, leaving 8 bases between them. The germline V gene has CDR1 LNHDA and CDR2 SQIVND (reference sequence). This chain's CDR3 is CASSIREAGNTIYF. In DNA, the CDR3 is TGTGCCAGTAGTATCAGGGAAGCTGGAAACACCATATATTTT.

This chain joins TRBV6-6 and TRBJ1-2; TRBD1 matches 7 bases. The CDR3 extends over 11 amino acids. CDR1 and CDR2 from the germline V gene are MNHNY and SVGAGI (reference sequence). The trim removed 4 bases at V and 12 bases at J, leaving 5 bases unmatched. The CDR3 sequence: CASSFYRGHTF. As DNA, the CDR3 is TGTGCCAGCAGTTTTTACAGGGGACACACCTTC.

This clone turned up a few times. The CDR3 sequence is CASRETVANQPQHF. CDR3 coding DNA: TGTGCCAGCAGAGAAACAGTTGCTAATCAGCCCCAGCATTTT. This rearrangement joins TRBV2 to TRBJ1-5; D unclear. The CDR3 runs 14 residues. The ends were cut back, 6 bases at V and 4 bases at J, with 13 bases in the middle. In germline, CDR1 is SNHLY, CDR2 FYNNEI.

This clone was recorded once. The CDR3 DNA reads as TGTGCCAGCAGCTGGACTAGCGAGAGCTCCTACGAGCAGTACTTC. This sequence encodes CASSWTSESSYEQYF. This chain uses TRBV7-2 with TRBJ2-7; 9 positions match TRBD2. Trimming took 4 bases from V and 0 from J; bases not matched to a gene: 4. The CDR3 spans 15 residues. The germline CDR1 and CDR2 sequences are SGHTA and FQGNSA.

This clone was seen only a few times. This sequence joins TRBV11-2 and TRBJ1-2; no clear D. CDR3 length: 14 residues. The V gene lost 1 base and the J gene lost 7 bases, with 13 bases spanning the gap. The V gene's germline CDR1 is SGHAT and CDR2 FQNNGV. The CDR3: CASSLGHSPAGYTF. In DNA form, the CDR3 reads TGTGCCAGCAGCTTAGGTCACAGCCCGGCTGGCTACACCTTC.

As DNA, the CDR3 is TGTGCCAGCAGCTTAGGACAGACTGGGGACTACGAGCAGTACTTC. Protein sequence: CASSLGQTGDYEQYF. V is TRBV7-6 and J is TRBJ2-7; D may be TRBD1 (5 bases). Trimming stripped 1 base from V and 3 bases from J, with 13 bases between. CDR3 length: 15 residues. Looked up from germline, CDR1 is SGHVS and CDR2 is FNYEAQ. Drawing the rest from reference TRBV7-6 and TRBJ2-7, the complete variable domain is GAGVSQSPRYKVTKRGQDVALRCDPISGHVSLYWYRQALGQGPEFLTYFNYEAQQDKSGLPNDRFSAERPEGSISTLTIQRTEQRDSAMYRCASSLGQTGDYEQYFGPGTRLTVT.

This chain connects TRBV6-5 to TRBJ2-5, with D possibly called TRBD1 or TRBD2 (5 bases each). Germline CDR1 MNHEY, CDR2 SVGAGI. This CDR3 spans 15 amino acids. Trimming removed 8 bases at V and 2 bases at J, with 18 bases between. In nucleotides, the CDR3 is TGTGCCAGCTCCTTCCGGGACGGAGATCAAGAGACCCAGTACTTC. This translates into CASSFRDGDQETQYF.

V usage is TRBV5-4 and J usage is TRBJ1-2; TRBD1 is a possible D gene (6 bases). With 1 base removed from V and 3 bases from J, the gap between germline ends came to 10 bases. Germline CDR1 SGHNT, CDR2 YYREEE (reference sequence). This CDR3 is built from 14 residues. CDR3 coding DNA: TGTGCCAGCAGCTTGACAGGGTCTGACTATGGCTACACCTTC. This codes for CASSLTGSDYGYTF.

This clone was recorded a few times. This chain uses TRBV10-3 with TRBJ2-1; 7 positions match TRBD2. The CDR3 loop spans 14 amino acids. V shed 8 bases, J shed 14 bases, and the junction held 18 bases outside the gene matches. CDR1 is ENHRY and CDR2 is SYGVKD in the germline V gene. The CDR3 DNA sequence: TGTGCCATCGCAAGCGGGGTAGCTCGTGACGAGAAGTTCTTC. Translated, it gives CAIASGVARDEKFF.

This chain joins TRBV11-1 and TRBJ2-7; D is tentatively TRBD1 or TRBD2 (5 bases each). This CDR3 spans 12 amino acids. Germline CDR1 SGHAT, CDR2 FQDESV (reference sequence). V lost 5 bases to trimming and J lost 7 bases, with 12 bases between them. The CDR3 DNA follows: TGTGCCAGCAGCAGGGGTTCGGGGGAGCAGTACTTC. It codes for CASSRGSGEQYF.

The V and J genes are TRBV11-3 and TRBJ2-7; D not resolved. Germline-derived CDR1 and CDR2 are SGHNT and YENEEA. V lost 3 bases to trimming and J lost 6 bases, with 12 bases between them. The CDR3 has 13 amino acids. The CDR3 nucleotides read TGTGCCAGCAGCTTTACCAGAGCCTCCGAGCAGTACTTC. Translated, it gives CASSFTRASEQYF.

The chain joins TRBV5-1 to TRBJ2-7; 10 bases match TRBD2. The CDR3 covers 15 residues. CDR1 is SGHRS, CDR2 YFSETQ, per germline. The V segment lost 0 bases and the J segment 4 bases; nucleotides outside the gene matches: 4. As DNA, the CDR3 is TGCGCCAGCAGCTTGGGTGGGACTAGCGTATACGAGCAGTACTTC. It is translated as CASSLGGTSVYEQYF. Looking up the rest from reference TRBV5-1 and TRBJ2-7 gives the full variable domain: KAGVTQTPRYLIKTRGQQVTLSCSPISGHRSVSWYQQTPGQGLQFLFEYFSETQRNKGNFPGRFSGRQFSNSRSEMNVSTLELGDSALYLCASSLGGTSVYEQYFGPGTRLTVT.

The rearrangement uses TRBV5-4 and TRBJ2-5; the D is unclear. Germline values: CDR1 SGHNT, CDR2 YYREEE (reference sequence). The V gene lost 3 bases and the J gene lost 5 bases, with 17 bases spanning the gap. CDR3 size: 15 residues. The chain's CDR3 is CASSSGPGSVETQYF. The CDR3 region has the DNA TGTGCCAGCAGCTCCGGGCCGGGTAGTGTCGAGACCCAGTACTTC.